This T cell receptor (beta chain) is from a study of early T cells in non-severe SARS-CoV-2 infection. Turning to the study itself: Unsorted whole blood bulk RNA was sequenced, with unpaired chains.

Germline CDR1 SEHNR, CDR2 FQNEAQ (reference sequence). V dropped 3 bases and J dropped 0 bases, with 13 bases sitting between them. The CDR3 loop spans 16 amino acids. The library protocol tagged individual cDNA molecules with unique molecular identifiers. TCRdb reanalysed the 5' RACE reads using MiXCR and keeps one entry per CDR3 protein. The table has some 91,000 distinct CDR3 sequences, 8% to 13% seen once. About this clonotype: Antigen: not known.

Findings and limits, study-wide: Anti-spike CD8 responses were favored by VDJdb matching, which missed private and CD4 specificities.

The sequence derives from an adult who was a healthcare worker with PCR-confirmed SARS-CoV-2 infection or an uninfected control (not recorded which). This chain connects TRBV7-9 to TRBJ2-3, with D unclear. The material was whole blood, obtained at baseline. CDR3 amino acids: CASSLISTASTDTQYF. The CDR3 bases are TGTGCCAGCAGCTTGATAAGCACCGCTAGCACAGATACGCAGTATTTT. Looking up the rest from reference TRBV7-9 and TRBJ2-3 gives the full variable domain: DTGVSQNPRHKITKRGQNVTFRCDPISEHNRLYWYRQTLGQGPEFLTYFQNEAQLEKSRLLSDRFSAERPKGSFSTLEIQRTEQGDSAMYLCASSLISTASTDTQYFGPGTRLTVL.